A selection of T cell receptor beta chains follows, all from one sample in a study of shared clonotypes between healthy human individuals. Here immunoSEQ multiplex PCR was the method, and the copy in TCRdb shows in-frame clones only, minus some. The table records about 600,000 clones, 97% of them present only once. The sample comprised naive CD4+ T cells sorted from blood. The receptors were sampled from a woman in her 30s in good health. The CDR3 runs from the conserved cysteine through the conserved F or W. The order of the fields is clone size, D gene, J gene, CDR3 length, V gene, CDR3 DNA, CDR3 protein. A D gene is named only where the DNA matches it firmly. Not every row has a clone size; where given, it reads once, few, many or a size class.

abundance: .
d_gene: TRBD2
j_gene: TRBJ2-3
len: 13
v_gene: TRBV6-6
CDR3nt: TGTGCCCACGGGAGGGAGCGGACAGATACGCAGTATTTT
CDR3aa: CAHGRERTDTQYF

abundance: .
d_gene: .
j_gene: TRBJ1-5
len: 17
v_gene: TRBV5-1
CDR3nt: TGCGCCAGCAGCCTACAGCCCCAGGGAGGGAGCAATCAGCCCCAGCATTTT
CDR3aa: CASSLQPQGGSNQPQHF

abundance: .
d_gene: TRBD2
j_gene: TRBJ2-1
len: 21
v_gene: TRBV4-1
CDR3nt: TGCGCCAGCAGCCAAGAGCGTAAGGGACTAGCGGGAGCCGGGTTCTACAATGAGCAGTTCTTC
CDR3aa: CASSQERKGLAGAGFYNEQFF

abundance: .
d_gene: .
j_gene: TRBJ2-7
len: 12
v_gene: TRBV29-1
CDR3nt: TGCAGCGTTGGTCTCGAATCCTACGAGCAGTACTTC
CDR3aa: CSVGLESYEQYF

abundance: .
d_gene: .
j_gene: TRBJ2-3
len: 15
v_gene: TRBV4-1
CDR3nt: TGCGCCAGCAGCCAAGATCATCAGAGGGGAGATACGCAGTATTTT
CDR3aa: CASSQDHQRGDTQYF

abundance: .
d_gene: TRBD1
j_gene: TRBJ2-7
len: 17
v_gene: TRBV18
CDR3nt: TGTGCCAGCTCACCCGGGACAGGGGCTCCCTTTTCCTACGAGCAGTACTTC
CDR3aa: CASSPGTGAPFSYEQYF

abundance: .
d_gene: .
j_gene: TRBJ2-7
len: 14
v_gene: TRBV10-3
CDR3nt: TGTGCCATCAGTCCCTCCACAGGAGGGACCGAGCAGTACTTC
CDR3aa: CAISPSTGGTEQYF

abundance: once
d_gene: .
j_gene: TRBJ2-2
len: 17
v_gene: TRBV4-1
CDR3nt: TGCGCCAGCAGCCAAGGGCCCGGGTTTGGTAACACCGGGGAGCTGTTTTTT
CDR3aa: CASSQGPGFGNTGELFF

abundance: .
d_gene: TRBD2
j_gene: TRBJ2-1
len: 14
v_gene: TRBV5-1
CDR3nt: TGCGCCAGCAGCAGACTAGCTTCTATCGATGAGCAGTTCTTC
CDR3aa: CASSRLASIDEQFF

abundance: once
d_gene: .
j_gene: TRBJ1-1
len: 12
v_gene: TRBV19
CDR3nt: TGTGCCAGTAGCTCCTCCCACACTGAAGCTTTCTTT
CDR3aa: CASSSSHTEAFF

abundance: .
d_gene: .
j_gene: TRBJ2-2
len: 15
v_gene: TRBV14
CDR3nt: TGTGCCAGCAGCCAAGAGGCCGGGTCTCCCGGGGAGCTGTTTTTT
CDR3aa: CASSQEAGSPGELFF

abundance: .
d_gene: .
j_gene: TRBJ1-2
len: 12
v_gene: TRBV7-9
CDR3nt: TGTGCCAGCAGCTTGGGTAACTATGGCTACACCTTC
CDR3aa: CASSLGNYGYTF

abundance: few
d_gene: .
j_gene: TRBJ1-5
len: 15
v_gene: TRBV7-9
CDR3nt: TGTGCCAGCAGCTTAGGAACAGTCCCTAATCAGCCCCAGCATTTT
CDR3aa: CASSLGTVPNQPQHF

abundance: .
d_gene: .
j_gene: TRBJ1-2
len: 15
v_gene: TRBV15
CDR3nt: TGTGCCACCAGCCCGATGCAGGGTAATTCCTTTGGCTACACCTTC
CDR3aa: CATSPMQGNSFGYTF

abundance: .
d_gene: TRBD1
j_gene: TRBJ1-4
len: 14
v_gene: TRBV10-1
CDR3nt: TGCGCCAGCAGTGAAGAACAGGGGCCCGAAAAACTGTTTTTT
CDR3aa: CASSEEQGPEKLFF

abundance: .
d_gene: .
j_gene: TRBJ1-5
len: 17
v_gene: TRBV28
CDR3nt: TGTGCCAGCAGTTTATTTGTAGGAGTTATACGCAATCAGCCCCAGCATTTT
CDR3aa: CASSLFVGVIRNQPQHF

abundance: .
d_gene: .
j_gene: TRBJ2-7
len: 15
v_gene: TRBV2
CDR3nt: TGTGCCAGCAGCGCCCCCGGGACTCGAGGCTACGAGCAGTACTTC
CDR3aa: CASSAPGTRGYEQYF

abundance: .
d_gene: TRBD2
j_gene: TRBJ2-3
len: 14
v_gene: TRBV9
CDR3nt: TGTGCCAGCAAGAGACTAGCGGGCGGGGATACGCAGTATTTT
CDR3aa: CASKRLAGGDTQYF

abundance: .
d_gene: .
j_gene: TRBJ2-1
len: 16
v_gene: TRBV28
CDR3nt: TGTGCCAGCAGTACCTCCCCCCTGACTAGACCCCCTGAGCAGTTCTTC
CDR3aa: CASSTSPLTRPPEQFF

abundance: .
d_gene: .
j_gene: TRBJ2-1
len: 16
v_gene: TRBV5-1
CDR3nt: TGCGCCAGCAGCTTTACCGGGACCGTCTCCTACAATGAGCAGTTCTTC
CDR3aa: CASSFTGTVSYNEQFF

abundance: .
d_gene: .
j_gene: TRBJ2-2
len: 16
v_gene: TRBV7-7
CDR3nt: TGTGCCAGCAGCTTAGTGGAGGCCCCGAACACCGGGGAGCTGTTTTTT
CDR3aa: CASSLVEAPNTGELFF

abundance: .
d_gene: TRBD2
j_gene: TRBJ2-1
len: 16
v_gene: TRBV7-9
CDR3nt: TGTGCCAGCAGCTTAGCGTCTGCGGGAGCCTACAATGAGCAGTTCTTC
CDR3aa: CASSLASAGAYNEQFF

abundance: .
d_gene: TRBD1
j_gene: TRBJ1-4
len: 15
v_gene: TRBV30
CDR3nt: TGTGCCTGGAGTGGCTCGGGACAGGCGAATGAAAAACTGTTTTTT
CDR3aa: CAWSGSGQANEKLFF

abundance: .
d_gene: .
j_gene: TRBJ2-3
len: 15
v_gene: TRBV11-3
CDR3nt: TGTGCCAGCAGCTCCCCCGGGACGGACACAGATACGCAGTATTTT
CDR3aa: CASSSPGTDTDTQYF

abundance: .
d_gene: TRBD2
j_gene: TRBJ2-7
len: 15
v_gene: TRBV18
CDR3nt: TGTGCCAGCTCACCACCGTCGGGAGGAGCCTACGAGCAGTACTTC
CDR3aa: CASSPPSGGAYEQYF

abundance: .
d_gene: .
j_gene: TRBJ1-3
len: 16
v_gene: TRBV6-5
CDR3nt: TGTGCCAGCAGTTACTCTAATTCTGCCTCTGGAAACACCATATATTTT
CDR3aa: CASSYSNSASGNTIYF

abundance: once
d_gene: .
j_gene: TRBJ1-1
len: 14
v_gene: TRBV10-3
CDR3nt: TGTGCCATCAGTGATTTGACAGTTAACACTGAAGCTTTCTTT
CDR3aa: CAISDLTVNTEAFF

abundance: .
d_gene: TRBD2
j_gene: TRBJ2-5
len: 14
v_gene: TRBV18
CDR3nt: TGTGCCAGCTCCCGGACTAGCGGGCAAGAGACCCAGTACTTC
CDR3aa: CASSRTSGQETQYF

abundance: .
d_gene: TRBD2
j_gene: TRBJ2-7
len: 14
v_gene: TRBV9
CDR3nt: TGTGCCAGCAGCTCTAGCGGGAGTAGCTACGAGCAGTACTTC
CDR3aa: CASSSSGSSYEQYF

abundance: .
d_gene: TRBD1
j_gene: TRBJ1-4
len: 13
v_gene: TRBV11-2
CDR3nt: TGTGCCAGCAGGGACAGGGAGGGTGAAAAACTGTTTTTT
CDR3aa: CASRDREGEKLFF

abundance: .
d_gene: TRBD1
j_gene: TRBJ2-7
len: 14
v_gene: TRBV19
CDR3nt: TGTGCCAGTAGTATAAGGGACAGGACCTACGAGCAGTACTTC
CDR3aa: CASSIRDRTYEQYF

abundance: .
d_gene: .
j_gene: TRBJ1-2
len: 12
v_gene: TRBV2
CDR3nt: TGTGCCAGCAGTGAGGGGTTCTATGGCTACACCTTC
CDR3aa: CASSEGFYGYTF

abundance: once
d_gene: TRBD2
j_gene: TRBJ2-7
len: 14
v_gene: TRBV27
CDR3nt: TGTGCCAGCAGTTTTGGTAGCGGGAGTGGAGAGCAGTACTTC
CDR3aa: CASSFGSGSGEQYF

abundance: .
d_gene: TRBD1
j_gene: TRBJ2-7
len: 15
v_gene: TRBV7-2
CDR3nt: TGTGCCAGCAGCCATAAACAGGGGCCTTCCTACGAGCAGTACTTC
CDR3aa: CASSHKQGPSYEQYF

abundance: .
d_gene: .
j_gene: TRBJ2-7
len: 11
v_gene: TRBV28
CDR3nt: TGTGCCAGCAGATCCCCATACGAGCAGTACTTC
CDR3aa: CASRSPYEQYF